This T cell receptor beta chain was sequenced in a study of cytomegalovirus exposure and HLA in healthy donors. Study observations and caveats: A link between a missense DCLRE1C variant and TCR beta V- and J-gene trimming emerged from a later analysis.

CDR1 is SGHRS, CDR2 YFSETQ, per germline. Germline trimming cut 3 bases from V and 0 bases from J; bases unmatched to any gene: 6. CDR3 length: 16 amino acids. For this clone: What it binds is unknown.

With 60 Vbeta and 13 Jbeta primers, the PCR was carried out. TCRdb's copy holds only in-frame clones and misses some; the assay was immunoSEQ multiplex PCR. The profile covers roughly 110,000 clones, with about 74% appearing a single time and around 4.9% taken by the ten largest. The chain joins TRBV5-1 to TRBJ2-3, with 8 positions matching TRBD2. This TCR derives from a man aged 30 to 45 in good health and CMV-seropositive. Sample: PBMCs. In nucleotides, the CDR3 is TGCGCCAGCAGCTCCGGACTAGCAGCTAGCACAGATACGCAGTATTTT. Protein sequence: CASSSGLAASTDTQYF.